A selection of T cell receptor beta chains follows, all from one sample in a study of T cell responses to AZD1222 COVID-19 vaccine. The data were produced by immunoSEQ multiplex PCR, yet TCRdb's version contains in-frame clones alone and is incomplete. This sample has under 95,000 clones, with around 85% found just once. The sequencing used peripheral blood, collected 28 days after the second AZD1222 dose. Receptor source: an adult who received the AZD1222 COVID-19 vaccine. The CDR3 runs from the conserved cysteine through the conserved F or W. The D gene is left open where the match is weak. Size is omitted from some rows. Given values are once, few, many or a class for expanded clones.

NA	NA	TRBV6-5	TRBJ1-2	TGTGCCAGCTCCGATTTGGGCTACACCTTC	CASSDLGYTF
NA	NA	TRBV5-1	TRBJ2-1	TGCGCCAGCAGACGGTCAGACAATGAGCAGTTCTTC	CASRRSDNEQFF
NA	TRBD1	TRBV19	TRBJ1-5	TGTGCCAGTAGCATATTAAGGACAGGCCGACATAGCAATCAGCCCCAGCATTTT	CASSILRTGRHSNQPQHF
NA	NA	TRBV3-1/TRBV3-2	TRBJ2-3	TGTGCCAGCAGCCAACGGCCCACAACAGATACGCAGTATTTT	CASSQRPTTDTQYF
NA	NA	TRBV30	TRBJ1-6	TGTGCCTGGAGGGGGTTAAGGGCGTCGAATTCACCCCTCCACTTT	CAWRGLRASNSPLHF
NA	TRBD1	TRBV5-4	TRBJ2-2	TGTGCCAGCAGCCTCCCTACAGGGGTCACCGGGGAGCTGTTTTTT	CASSLPTGVTGELFF
NA	NA	TRBV19	TRBJ2-7	TGTGCCAGTCGGGAACAGGGTTGGGGGTCCTACGAGCAGTACTTC	CASREQGWGSYEQYF
NA	TRBD1	TRBV28	TRBJ1-2	TGTGCCACCGGGACAGGTACTAACTATGGCTACACCTTC	CATGTGTNYGYTF
few	NA	TRBV5-1	TRBJ2-2	TGCGCCAGCAGCTTTATGACAGCGAACACCGGGGAGCTGTTTTTT	CASSFMTANTGELFF
NA	TRBD1	TRBV4-1	TRBJ2-5	TGCGCCAGCAGCCAAGGGGACCGACAGGGCTGGGAGACCCAGTACTTC	CASSQGDRQGWETQYF
NA	TRBD1	TRBV19	TRBJ1-1	TGTGCCAGTAGTCCGCCAGGACAGGGCGTTCCTGAAGCTTTCTTT	CASSPPGQGVPEAFF
NA	NA	TRBV7-9	TRBJ2-7	TGTGCCAGCAGCCGAGAATCTTACGAGCAGTACTTC	CASSRESYEQYF
once	NA	TRBV19	TRBJ1-2	TGTGCCAGTACCCCGGACAGTCTCTCCTATGGCTACACCTTC	CASTPDSLSYGYTF
NA	NA	TRBV7-6	TRBJ1-2	TGTGCCAGCAGCCTAGGGGGGGAGACTAACTATGGCTACACCTTC	CASSLGGETNYGYTF
NA	NA	TRBV5-1	TRBJ1-3	TGCGCCAGCAGCTCGGGACTACGCTCTGGAAACACCATATATTTT	CASSSGLRSGNTIYF
few	NA	TRBV7-6	TRBJ2-2	TGTGCCAGCAGCCCCCGGAGTAAGAACACCGGGGAGCTGTTTTTT	CASSPRSKNTGELFF
NA	NA	TRBV6-5	TRBJ2-2	TGTGCCAGCAGAAGCAGGACGCCGAACACCGGGGAGCTGTTTTTT	CASRSRTPNTGELFF
NA	NA	TRBV12-3/TRBV12-4	TRBJ2-7	TGTGCCAGCAGCTCGGGGTACTACGAGCAGTACTTC	CASSSGYYEQYF
NA	NA	TRBV6-1	TRBJ1-3	TGTGCCAGCAGTGAATGGAAAGGGTCTGGAAACACCATATATTTT	CASSEWKGSGNTIYF
NA	NA	TRBV10-3	TRBJ1-6	TGTGCCATCAGTGTGGGGCAAAATAATTCACCCCTCCACTTT	CAISVGQNNSPLHF
NA	NA	TRBV28	TRBJ2-7	TGTGCCAGCAGTTTAACCTCGGGAACCTACGAGCAGTACTTC	CASSLTSGTYEQYF
NA	TRBD1	TRBV28	TRBJ2-3	TGTGCCACCGGTGGGACAGGGGTCACAGATACGCAGTATTTT	CATGGTGVTDTQYF
NA	NA	TRBV3-1/TRBV3-2	TRBJ1-2	TGTGCCAGCAGCCATCTTGGGGCCCAAAACTATGGCTACACCTTC	CASSHLGAQNYGYTF
NA	NA	TRBV5-4	TRBJ2-2	TGTGCCAGCCTGTGGGGCGGGACACATAACACCGGGGAGCTGTTTTTT	CASLWGGTHNTGELFF
few	NA	TRBV12-3/TRBV12-4	TRBJ2-5	TGTGCCAGCAGTTTTTTCCAAGAGACCCAGTACTTC	CASSFFQETQYF
NA	NA	TRBV5-4	TRBJ1-4	TGTGCCAGCAGCTTGCAAGGGGCGGGGGGTCATGAAAAACTGTTTTTT	CASSLQGAGGHEKLFF
NA	NA	TRBV21-1	TRBJ2-5	TGTGCCAGCAGCAAACCCCATTGTGAGACCCAGTACTTC	CASSKPHCETQYF
NA	NA	TRBV28	TRBJ1-5	TGTGCCATCATCAGCCCCCCCGGGGGCGAGAGCAATCAGCCCCAGCATTTT	CAIISPPGGESNQPQHF
NA	NA	TRBV27	TRBJ2-7	TGTGCCAGCAGGAGCTACGAGCAGTACTTC	CASRSYEQYF
NA	TRBD2	TRBV19	TRBJ2-2	TGTGCCAGTAGTACTAGGCGGCGGGGGACCGGGGAGCTGTTTTTT	CASSTRRRGTGELFF
NA	NA	TRBV12-3/TRBV12-4	TRBJ1-5	TGTGCCTGTCAGCGTAATAGCAATCAGCCCCAGCATTTT	CACQRNSNQPQHF
NA	NA	TRBV1	TRBJ1-2	TGCACCAGCAGCCGGGAAGAGATGCACACCTTC	CTSSREEMHTF
once	NA	TRBV3-1/TRBV3-2	TRBJ1-2	TGTGCCAGCAGCCCGCAACTAGCTAACTATGGCTACACCTTC	CASSPQLANYGYTF
NA	TRBD1	TRBV14	TRBJ1-1	TGTGCCAGCAGCCAAGACCGGACAGGTAAAGCTTTCTTT	CASSQDRTGKAFF
NA	TRBD1	TRBV2	TRBJ2-7	TGTGCCAGCAGTGATTGGGACAGGGGCTCCTACGAGCAGTACTTC	CASSDWDRGSYEQYF
NA	NA	TRBV10-2	TRBJ1-1	TGCGCCAGCAGTCTCTTCGGGGGCACTGAAGCTTTCTTT	CASSLFGGTEAFF
NA	NA	TRBV20-1	TRBJ2-2	TGCGGGGGACACGACACCGGGGAGCTGTTTTTT	CGGHDTGELFF
NA	NA	TRBV28	TRBJ1-6	TGTGCCAGCAGCGGCGGGTGGAGCTCCTATAATTCACCCCTCCACTTT	CASSGGWSSYNSPLHF
few	NA	TRBV19	TRBJ2-2	TGTGCCAGTAGTATAGTAGGACCGAGGGGCACCGGGGAGCTGTTTTTT	CASSIVGPRGTGELFF
NA	NA	TRBV6-1	TRBJ2-5	TGTGCCAGCAGTGAGGGGGGGGCCCTACTCGGGGAGACCCAGTACTTC	CASSEGGALLGETQYF
NA	NA	TRBV19	TRBJ1-6	TGTGCCAGTAGTCTATATCTACAGGGAAATTCACCCCTCCACTTT	CASSLYLQGNSPLHF
NA	NA	TRBV5-8	TRBJ2-6	TGTGCCAGCAGCGGGGGTCCTGGGGCCAACGTCCTGACTTTC	CASSGGPGANVLTF
NA	NA	TRBV5-1	TRBJ2-5	TGCGCCAGCAGCTTAAAAGGGACCCAGTACTTC	CASSLKGTQYF
NA	NA	TRBV10-3	TRBJ2-7	TGTGCCATCAGTGAGTCCGAACAGGGTCTTTTGCACGAGCAGTACTTC	CAISESEQGLLHEQYF
NA	NA	TRBV7-2	TRBJ2-3	TGTGCCAGCAGCCCCCAGGACCTTAGCACAGATACGCAGTATTTT	CASSPQDLSTDTQYF
NA	NA	TRBV14	TRBJ1-4	TGTGCCAGCAGCCGATTGTCTGGACCCACAAAACTGTTTTTT	CASSRLSGPTKLFF
NA	NA	TRBV18	TRBJ2-2	TGTGCCAGCTCAAGGGCGGTGAACACCGGGGAGCTGTTTTTT	CASSRAVNTGELFF
NA	TRBD2	TRBV15	TRBJ2-1	TGTGCCACCAGCAGAACTAGCGGGGACTACAATGAGCAGTTCTTC	CATSRTSGDYNEQFF
NA	NA	TRBV20-1	TRBJ2-5	TGCAGTGCTAGTCTTGGGACAGCTGGGGGGACAGAGACCCAGTACTTC	CSASLGTAGGTETQYF
NA	NA	TRBV7-8	TRBJ2-5	TGTGCCAGCAGCCCTCCTCAGCCTTACGTCCGAGAGACCCAGTACTTC	CASSPPQPYVRETQYF
NA	NA	TRBV6-4	TRBJ1-5	TGTGCCAGCAGTCCGGGAGAAAGACAGCCCCAGCATTTT	CASSPGERQPQHF
NA	NA	TRBV27	TRBJ1-2	TGTGCCAGCAGTCCCGGACACGTTTGGGACTACACCTTC	CASSPGHVWDYTF
few	TRBD2	TRBV19	TRBJ2-7	TGTGCCAGTAGTCCGGATCTAGCGGGGGTTAACTCCTACGAGCAGTACTTC	CASSPDLAGVNSYEQYF
few	NA	TRBV27	TRBJ1-2	TGTGCCAGCAGTTTAAATCGTAACAGGGAGGACTATGGCTACACCTTC	CASSLNRNREDYGYTF
NA	NA	TRBV7-9	TRBJ2-3	TGTGCCAGCAGCTTATCTAGTTCAGCAGATACGCAGTATTTT	CASSLSSSADTQYF
NA	TRBD1	TRBV6-5	TRBJ1-5	TGTGCCAGCAGAACTGGACAGGGGGATAATCAGCCCCAGCATTTT	CASRTGQGDNQPQHF
NA	NA	TRBV4-1	TRBJ1-3	TGCGCCAGCAGCGCCAAGGGCGAATGGACGGCTAAAGTAAACACCATATATTTT	CASSAKGEWTAKVNTIYF
NA	TRBD1	TRBV10-3	TRBJ2-1	TGTGCCATCAGTGATTTTTCCGGGACAGGGATGGGCAATGAGCAGTTCTTC	CAISDFSGTGMGNEQFF
many	NA	TRBV5-5	TRBJ2-7	TGTGCCAGCAGCTTGGCCCTGGGCGGTGCTTCCTACGAGCAGTACTTC	CASSLALGGASYEQYF
NA	TRBD1	TRBV5-8	TRBJ1-6	TGTGCCAGCAGCTCCGGGACAGGGATCTCACCCCTCCACTTT	CASSSGTGISPLHF